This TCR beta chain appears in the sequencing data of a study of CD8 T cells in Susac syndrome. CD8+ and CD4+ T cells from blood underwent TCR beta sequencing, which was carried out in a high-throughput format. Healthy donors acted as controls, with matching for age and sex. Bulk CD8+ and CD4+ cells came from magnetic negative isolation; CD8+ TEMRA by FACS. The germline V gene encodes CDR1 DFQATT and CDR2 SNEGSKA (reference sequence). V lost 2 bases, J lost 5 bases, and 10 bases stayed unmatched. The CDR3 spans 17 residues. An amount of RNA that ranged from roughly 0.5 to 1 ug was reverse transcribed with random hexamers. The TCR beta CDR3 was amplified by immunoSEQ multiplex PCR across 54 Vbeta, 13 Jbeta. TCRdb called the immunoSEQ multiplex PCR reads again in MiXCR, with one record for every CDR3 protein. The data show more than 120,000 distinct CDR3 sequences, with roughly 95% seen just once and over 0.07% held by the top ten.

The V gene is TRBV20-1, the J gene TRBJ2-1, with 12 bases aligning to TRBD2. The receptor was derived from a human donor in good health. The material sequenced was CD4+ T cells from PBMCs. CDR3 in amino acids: CSARNSPLAGGDNEQFF. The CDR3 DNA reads TGCAGTGCTAGAAACTCCCCGCTAGCGGGAGGGGACAATGAGCAGTTCTTC.